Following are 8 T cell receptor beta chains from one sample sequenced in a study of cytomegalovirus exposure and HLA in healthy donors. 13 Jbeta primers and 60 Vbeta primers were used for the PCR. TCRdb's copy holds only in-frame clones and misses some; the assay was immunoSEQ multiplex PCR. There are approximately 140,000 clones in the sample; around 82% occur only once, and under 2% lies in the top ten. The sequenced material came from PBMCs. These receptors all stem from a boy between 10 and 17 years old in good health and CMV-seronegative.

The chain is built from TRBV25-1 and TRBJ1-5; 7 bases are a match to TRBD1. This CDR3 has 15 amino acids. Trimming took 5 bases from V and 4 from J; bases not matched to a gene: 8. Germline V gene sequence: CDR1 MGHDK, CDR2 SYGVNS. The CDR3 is CASSPGGSANQPQHF. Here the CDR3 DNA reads TGTGCCAGCAGTCCAGGGGGTTCCGCGAATCAGCCCCAGCATTTT. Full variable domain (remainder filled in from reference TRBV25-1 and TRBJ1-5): EADIYQTPRYLVIGTGKKITLECSQTMGHDKMYWYQQDPGMELHLIHYSYGVNSTEKGDLSSESTVSRIRTEHFPLTLESARPSHTSQYLCASSPGGSANQPQHFGDGTRLSIL.

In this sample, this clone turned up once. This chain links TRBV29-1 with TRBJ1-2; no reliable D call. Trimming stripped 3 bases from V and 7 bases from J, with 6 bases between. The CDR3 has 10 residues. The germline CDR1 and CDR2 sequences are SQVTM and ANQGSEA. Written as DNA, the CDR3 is TGCAGCGTTGATCTGTTTGGCTACACCTTC. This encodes CSVDLFGYTF.

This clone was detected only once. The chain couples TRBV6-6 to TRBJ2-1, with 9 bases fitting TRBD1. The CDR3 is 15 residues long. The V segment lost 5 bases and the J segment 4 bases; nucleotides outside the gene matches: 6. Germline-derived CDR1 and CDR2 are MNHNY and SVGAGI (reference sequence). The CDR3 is CASSTRDRAYNEQFF. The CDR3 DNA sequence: TGTGCCAGCAGTACCCGGGACAGGGCTTACAATGAGCAGTTCTTC.

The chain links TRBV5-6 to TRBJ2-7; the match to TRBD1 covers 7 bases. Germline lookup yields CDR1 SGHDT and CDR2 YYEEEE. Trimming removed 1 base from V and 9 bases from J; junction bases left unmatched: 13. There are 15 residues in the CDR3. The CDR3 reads CASSLKDRITNVQYF. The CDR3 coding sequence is TGTGCCAGCAGCTTGAAGGACAGGATAACGAATGTGCAGTACTTC.

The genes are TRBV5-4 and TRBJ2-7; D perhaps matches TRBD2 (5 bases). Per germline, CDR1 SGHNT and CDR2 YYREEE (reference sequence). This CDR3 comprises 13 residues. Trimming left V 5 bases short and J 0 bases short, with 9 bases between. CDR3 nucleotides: TGTGCCAGCAGGGAGGCCAGCTCCTACGAGCAGTACTTC. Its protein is CASREASSYEQYF.

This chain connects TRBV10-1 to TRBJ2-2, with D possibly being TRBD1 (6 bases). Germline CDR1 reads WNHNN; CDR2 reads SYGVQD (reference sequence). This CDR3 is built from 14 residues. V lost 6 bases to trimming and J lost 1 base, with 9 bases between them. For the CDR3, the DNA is TGCGCCAGCAGCAAACAGGGGAACACCGGGGAGCTGTTTTTT. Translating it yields CASSKQGNTGELFF.

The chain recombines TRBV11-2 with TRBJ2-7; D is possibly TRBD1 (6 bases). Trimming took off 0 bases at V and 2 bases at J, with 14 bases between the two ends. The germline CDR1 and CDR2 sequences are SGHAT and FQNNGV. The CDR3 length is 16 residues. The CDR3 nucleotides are TGTGCCAGCAGCTTAGATCTGGGGGCCGTTGCCTACGAGCAGTACTTC. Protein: CASSLDLGAVAYEQYF.

The chain's CDR3 is CATSRVEGGNEKLFF. The CDR3 DNA reads as TGTGCCACCAGCAGAGTGGAGGGCGGTAATGAAAAACTGTTTTTT. The chain joins TRBV15 to TRBJ1-4; D is unclear. Germline CDR1 and CDR2: LNHNV and YYDKDF (reference sequence). V was trimmed by 1 base and J by 4 bases, leaving 10 bases between them. The CDR3 covers 15 residues.